This T cell receptor (beta chain) was observed in a study of cytomegalovirus exposure and HLA in healthy donors. Regarding this clone: As yet, its antigen is unknown.

Primers for the PCR totalled 60 Vbeta and 13 Jbeta. Sequenced by immunoSEQ multiplex PCR; TCRdb stores in-frame clones only, minus some. The repertoire consists of approximately 190,000 clones, with around 88% occurring once and the leading ten covering 1.5% to 2%. Points from the study as a whole: Later analysis found that TCR beta chains associated with HLA were more clonally expanded than other, equally common chains.

The V end was cut by 1 base, the J end by 8 bases, with 7 bases between. Germline values: CDR1 SGHRS, CDR2 YFSETQ. This CDR3 region has 13 residues. Sequences were obtained from PBMCs. The origin of this receptor is a man aged 40-49 years in good health and CMV-seropositive. This chain links TRBV5-1 with TRBJ1-6; D gene ambiguous. CDR3 DNA: TGCGCCAGCAGCTTGAGCGAGTATTCACCCCTCCACTTT. Its translation is CASSLSEYSPLHF.